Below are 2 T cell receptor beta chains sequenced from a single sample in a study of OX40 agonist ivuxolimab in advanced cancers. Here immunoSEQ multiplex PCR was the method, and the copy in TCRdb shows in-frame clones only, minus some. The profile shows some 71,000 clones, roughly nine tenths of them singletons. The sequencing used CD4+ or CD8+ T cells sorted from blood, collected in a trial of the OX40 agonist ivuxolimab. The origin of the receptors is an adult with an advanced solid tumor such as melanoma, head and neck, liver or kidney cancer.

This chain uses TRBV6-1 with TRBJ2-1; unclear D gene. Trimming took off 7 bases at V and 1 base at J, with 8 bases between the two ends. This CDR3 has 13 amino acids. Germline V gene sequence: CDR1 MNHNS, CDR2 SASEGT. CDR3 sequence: CASKVSSYNEQFF. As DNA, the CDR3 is TGTGCCAGCAAGGTCAGTTCCTACAATGAGCAGTTCTTC.

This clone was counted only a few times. The CDR3 spells CASSPPGTGTGELFF. CDR3 coding DNA: TGTGCCAGCAGCCCCCCCGGGACCGGCACCGGGGAGCTGTTTTTT. This chain links TRBV5-6 with TRBJ2-2; D could derive from TRBD1 or TRBD2 (5 bases each). The CDR3 runs 15 residues. Trimming removed 4 bases from V and 4 bases from J, with 14 bases in between. Germline CDR1 is SGHDT and CDR2 is YYEEEE.